The source of this T cell receptor (beta chain) is a study of T cell clonotyping in hematopoietic cell transplantation. Turning to this clone: Its target is unknown.

General study findings and limits: Broader posttransplant TCR repertoire diversity was predicted by graft donor and pretransplant recipient Inverse Simpson Index values. After transplant, recipient diversity fell while pathologically expanded clonotypes grew through day 180.

Some clones are missing from TCRdb's copy, which holds only in-frame ones; the method was immunoSEQ multiplex PCR. The sample has thousands of clones, 95% to 99% seen once. V dropped 3 bases and J dropped 0 bases, with 9 bases sitting between them. This CDR3 spans 15 amino acids. CDR1 and CDR2 from the germline V gene are LNHDA and SQIVND (reference sequence). This receptor was taken from a male patient in his sixties or seventies who had an allogeneic stem cell transplant from a related donor, so the T cells may come from the graft donor. Some clones in this sample may be carry-over from other donors' samples. The sample was PBMCs, taken 30 days after allogeneic stem cell transplant. The chain recombines TRBV19 with TRBJ1-3; D unresolved. The CDR3 protein is CASSIEGNSGNTIYF. CDR3 DNA sequence: TGTGCCAGTAGTATCGAGGGCAACTCTGGAAACACCATATATTTT.